One and the same sample provided the 7 T cell receptor beta chains below, sequenced in a study of blood T cells in healthy people across ages. A second PCR of 7 to 11 cycles used a sample-barcoded 5' primer and a J-beta primer mix. TCRdb called the 5' RACE reads again in MiXCR, with one record for every CDR3 protein. Altogether 710,000 or so distinct CDR3 sequences are present, about a fifth being singletons, with the ten largest covering roughly a fifth. The source material was blood. The origin of the receptors is a man between 65 and 85 years old in good health.

For this clonotype: A read error is possible here, since a much larger clone lies one base away. The gene calls are TRBV14 and TRBJ1-2; 7 positions match TRBD1. The CDR3 loop spans 17 amino acids. V shed 0 bases and J 8 bases; nucleotides not matched to a gene: 15. The germline V gene has CDR1 SGHDN and CDR2 FVKESK. The CDR3 region is CASSQESRPRPGGGYTF. In nucleotides, the CDR3 is TGTGCCAGCAGCCAAGAAAGTAGACCGAGACCAGGGGGAGGCTACACCTTC.

The chain employs TRBV11-2 and TRBJ2-3; TRBD1 matches at 7 bases. The V gene end was trimmed by 5 bases and the J gene end by 10 bases; junction bases not matched to a gene: 6. Germline V gene data show CDR1 as SGHAT and CDR2 as FQNNGV. The CDR3 extends over 12 amino acids. CDR3 in DNA: TGTGCCAGCAGCACCTTACAGGGGCCGCAGTATTTT. It yields the protein CASSTLQGPQYF. The whole variable domain, filled in from reference TRBV11-2 and TRBJ2-3, reads EAGVAQSPRYKIIEKRQSVAFWCNPISGHATLYWYQQILGQGPKLLIQFQNNGVVDDSQLPKDRFSAERLKGVDSTLKIQPAKLEDSAVYLCASSTLQGPQYFGPGTRLTVL.

The J gene is TRBJ2-5, the V gene TRBV12-3 or TRBV12-4, with no clear D. The length of the CDR3 is 13 residues. Trimming took 7 bases from V and 1 from J, leaving 10 bases between them. This CDR3 reads CASTTRAQETQYF. CDR3 coding DNA: TGTGCCAGCACCACACGGGCCCAAGAGACCCAGTACTTC.

V usage is TRBV10-3 and J usage is TRBJ2-1, with 7 bases lining up with TRBD2. There are 18 residues in the CDR3. From germline, CDR1 is ENHRY and CDR2 SYGVKD. V was clipped by 0 bases and J by 1 base; unmatched bases: 9. The CDR3 nucleotides read TGTGCCATCAGTGAGTCGAAGGCGGGAGTTAGTTCCTACAATGAGCAGTTCTTC. This gives the protein CAISESKAGVSSYNEQFF.

CDR3 residues: CASSSGTSYEQYV. The CDR3 nucleotides are TGTGCCAGCAGCAGCGGGACATCCTACGAGCAGTACGTC. The chain links TRBV21-1 to TRBJ2-7; the table's D call, TRBD1, was not checked against the DNA. TRBV21-1 is annotated as a pseudogene. There are 13 residues in the CDR3.

This clonotype has only a few counts. The chain uses TRBV6-5 and TRBJ2-3, with 8 bases aligning to TRBD2. The V gene's germline CDR1 is MNHEY and CDR2 SVGAGI. J lost 0 bases, V lost 8 bases, and 4 bases had no gene match. The CDR3 runs 14 residues. The CDR3 sequence is CASGGGPSTDTQYF. The CDR3 nucleotides are TGTGCCAGCGGCGGGGGGCCAAGCACAGATACGCAGTATTTT.

V is TRBV6-5 and J is TRBJ2-7; 7 positions match TRBD1. Losses at the gene ends were 5 bases for V and 3 bases for J; bases not matched to a gene: 10. This CDR3 comprises 15 residues. Germline V gene lookup returns CDR1 MNHEY and CDR2 SVGAGI. CDR3 DNA: TGTGCCAGCAGTCCCGGGACAGCCGGCAACTACGAGCAGTACTTC. It encodes CASSPGTAGNYEQYF.